This T cell receptor (beta chain) derives from a study of T cells in Graves' hyperthyroidism and ophthalmopathy. Authors of the study amplified TCR beta CDR3 regions from RNA transcripts. Using the HTBI primer set, a first-round RT-PCR was run on the TCR CDR3. TCRdb ran MiXCR on the multiplex PCR reads and lists one entry per CDR3 protein. The sample has roughly 550,000 distinct CDR3 sequences, around 16% seen once. Ophthalmopathy patients had moderate-to-severe active disease, CAS ≥3, NOSPECS ≥4, and disease duration under 3 months. Exclusion of patients followed from uncontrolled infection, other autoimmune disease, pregnancy or lactation. Cells are PBMCs isolated from more than 8.5 ml of fresh blood. The CDR3 covers 14 residues. V was clipped by 6 bases and J by 1 base; unmatched bases: 4. Germline CDR1 and CDR2: MNHEY and SVGEGT. Only a few counts were recorded for this clonotype.

The sequencing input was blood. This TCR was recovered from a woman aged 25 to 45 with Graves' ophthalmopathy. The chain recombines TRBV6-2 or TRBV6-3 with TRBJ2-3, with 7 positions matching TRBD2. The CDR3 DNA reads TGTGCCAGCAGGGGAGGGGCCCGCACAGATACGCAGTATTTT. Protein sequence: CASRGGARTDTQYF.